This T cell receptor (beta chain) stems from a study of neurological immune-mediated disorders (dated by TCRdb to the late 2010s). Background on the whole study: Peripheral blood TCR-beta repertoires from HTLV-I-associated myelopathy (HAM/TSP) patients, multiple sclerosis patients and healthy controls were compared by UMI-based sequencing. The approximately 100 TCR-beta libraries included longitudinal samples, technical triplicates and paired sorted CD4+ and CD8+ T-cell subsets alongside PBMC samples. Technical triplicate libraries were sequenced so that the variability in frequency of each individual clone could be precisely calculated. The cohort included about 70 subjects: about 15 with HAM/TSP, around 34 with multiple sclerosis, and about 20 healthy controls.

Findings and caveats that apply to the study as a whole: No identical CDR3 amino acid sequences were shared among expanded clones across subjects, suggesting private TCR-beta repertoires in all groups. TCR clonal expansion was highest in HAM/TSP patients and lowest in MS patients, with MS patients falling below even healthy controls.

Spanning cysteine to phenylalanine, the CDR3 consists of 15 amino acids. The CDR3 DNA has 45 bases and is translated from base 1. V is clipped by 0 bases and J by 0 bases, and the sequence between their germline boundaries is 6 bases long. The germline V gene (reference sequence) sets CDR1 to MNHEY and CDR2 to SMNVEV. The time point label here, explained by the study, means: technical triplicate 3. Unsorted PBMC libraries were generated from 2 million PBMCs stored in RNAlater at -80 °C until RNA extraction. Peripheral blood was subjected to Ficoll-Hypaque density gradient centrifugation to isolate PBMCs, which were then cryopreserved in liquid nitrogen. This clonotype was counted ten times or more. Its recognized antigen is unknown. Qualities for individual bases were not recorded, and no much larger clone is one base off. cDNA synthesis used template-switch 5'RACE with a primer carrying a 10-nucleotide random unique molecular identifier tagging each TCR transcript. Each sequencing run produced over 160 million TCR-beta sequences covering 15-18 subjects. Total RNA was extracted with the RNeasy kit. The KAPA Real-time Library Amplification kit was used to amplify TCR-beta VDJ regions with primers targeting the TCR constant region and the 5'RACE anchor. A first PCR added sample indexes and Illumina adaptors, after which a second PCR increased the library yield. The roughly 650 bp TCR product was size-selected on a 2% E-gel SizeSelection system after Ampure bead purification. Before pooling, library quality was assessed on a Bioanalyzer, concentration was determined with Qubit, and library quantification was performed with the Kapa Library Quantification kit. An Illumina HiSeq 2500 sequenced the libraries paired-end 2 x 150 bp. To increase sequence diversity, about 25-31% phiX was spiked into each library pool. The source study handled its data this way. Quality-filtered reads were processed with the UMI-based MiGEC pipeline, and over 90% of raw TCR sequences were removed by the MiGEC pipeline during error correction. IMGT germline references were used for aligning VDJ genes, and each clonotype was defined as a unique CDR3 amino acid sequence together with its V-J genes. Clonal expansion, Shannon diversity and CDR3 relatedness (CalcPairwiseDistances, ClusterSamples) were evaluated with VDJtools, and phylogenetic trees were built with CLCbio workbench. A clone was classed as expanded if it had 8 or more unique UMIs, a cutoff based on coefficient-of-variation modelling across technical triplicates. TCRdb applied fastp at Q25 and MiXCR to the public reads, then kept only in-frame beta chains. Rows matching on CDR3 protein sequence are summarized as one entry with the most common DNA and genes. V and J calls and clone size were set by TCRdb, not the authors. Present in this sample are some 47,000 distinct CDR3 sequences, around a fifth of which were seen just once. Around 4.2% of the sample rests with the top ten.

This clonotype originated in a man aged 55-75 years with HTLV-1-associated myelopathy (HAM/TSP). The chain joins TRBV27 to TRBJ1-5, with the D gene call left open. The specimen sequenced was PBMCs. The CDR3: CASSLSPDSNQPQHF. The DNA sequence is as follows: TGTGCCAGCAGTTTATCGCCGGATAGCAATCAGCCCCAGCATTTT.